This T cell receptor (beta chain) stems from a study of blood T cell repertoires in COVID-19. Study summary: Collection of acute and convalescent COVID-19 samples took place in the United States, Italy and Spain.

This table comes from immunoSEQ multiplex PCR, and its TCRdb copy is limited to in-frame clones, with some not included. The sample includes 110,000 or so clones, 80% seen only once; the top ten take around 4.7%. Per germline, CDR1 SGDLS and CDR2 YYNGEE. V lost 1 base and J lost 15, with 17 bases in between. This CDR3 has 14 residues. This receptor was taken from a human donor in a cohort sampled during active or convalescent COVID-19. V gene TRBV9 combines with J gene TRBJ1-6; perhaps TRBD1 as D (6 bases). The sample comprised peripheral blood. The CDR3 sequence is CASSVIPNQGLLHF. The CDR3 DNA reads TGTGCCAGCAGCGTAATCCCAAACCAGGGGCTCCTCCACTTT.